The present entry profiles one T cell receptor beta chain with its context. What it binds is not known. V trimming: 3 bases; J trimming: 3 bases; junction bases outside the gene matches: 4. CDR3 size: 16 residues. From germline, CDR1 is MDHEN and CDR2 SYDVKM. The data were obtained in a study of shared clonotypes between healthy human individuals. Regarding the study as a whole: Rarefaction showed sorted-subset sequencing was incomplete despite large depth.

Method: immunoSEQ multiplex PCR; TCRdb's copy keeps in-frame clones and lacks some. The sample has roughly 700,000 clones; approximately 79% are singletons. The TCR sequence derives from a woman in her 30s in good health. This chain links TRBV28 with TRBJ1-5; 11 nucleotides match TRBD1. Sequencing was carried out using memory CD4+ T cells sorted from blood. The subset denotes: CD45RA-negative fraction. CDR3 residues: CASSFRGQGDNQPQHF. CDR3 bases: TGTGCCAGCAGTTTTAGGGGACAGGGGGACAATCAGCCCCAGCATTTT.